Here is one TCR beta chain with its context. Its antigen is not yet known. The input lacks base qualities; no much larger clone sits a single base away. From the cysteine through the phenylalanine, the CDR3 covers 14 amino acids. The read is trimmed to its CDR3 DNA, 42 bases read in frame from base 1. Trimming takes 5 bases off V and 1 base off J; junction bases not matched to a gene: 2. CDR1 is given as MDHEN and CDR2 as SYDVKM, both from the germline V gene. What the treatment or condition label conveys for this sample: in vitro stimulation with specific CMV peptide epitopes to enrich CMV-specific T cells. The data originate from a study of T cell repertoires in cytomegalovirus infection (dated by TCRdb to between 2019 and 2020). For the study in its entirety: The peptide stimulations were aimed at well-studied HLA-B-restricted epitopes as well as recently identified HLA-C-restricted CMV epitopes, whose presentation resists viral immunomodulation. Because public TCR beta signatures pointed to carriage of CMV infection together with the matching HLA type, the HLA type of each donor mattered for the analysis.

What the work shows at the level of the full study, not this receptor alone: The ex vivo response was dominated by HLA-C-restricted CMV-specific TCR beta clonotypes, which also provided the single most frequent clonotype in two of eight donors. In both this cohort and an independent roughly 350-donor cohort, the cumulative frequency of public TCR beta family members distinguished carriers of CMV infection plus the relevant HLA type.

Sequencing was performed on an Illumina HiSeq 1500. The public sequencing data were trimmed at Q25 with fastp and processed into clonotypes with MiXCR by TCRdb, which kept only in-frame beta chains. Every entry covers one CDR3 protein and lists the most common genes and DNA from its rows. In this sample the table shows about 85,000 distinct CDR3 sequences, 40% to 50% of which occur a single time. Approximately 93% of the sample comes from the top ten. Sequences were derived from CD8+ T cells from cultured PBMCs, sampled from culture after CMV antigen stimulation. The receptor was derived from a human donor in good health (CMV status not recorded). Some clones in this sample may be carry-over from other donors' samples. The V gene is TRBV28 and the J gene is TRBJ2-3, and 8 bases in between align with TRBD1. The CDR3 amino acid sequence is: CASSLDRGTDTQYF. The sequence in DNA is TGTGCCAGCAGTCTGGACAGGGGCACAGATACGCAGTATTTT.